This T cell receptor (beta chain) was captured by sequencing in a study of PD-1 blockade in classical Hodgkin lymphoma. V was clipped by 5 bases and J by 1 base; unmatched bases: 6. Germline-derived CDR1 and CDR2 are SGHVS and FNYEAQ. The CDR3 runs 16 residues. Clones were read by immunoSEQ multiplex PCR, and TCRdb kept only the in-frame ones, dropping some. The data hold around 34,000 clones, with approximately 82% observed a single time. All patients experienced relapse after autologous stem cell transplantation, and brentuximab vedotin exposure was variable. The chain links TRBV7-6 to TRBJ2-7; TRBD2 agrees at 12 bases. This TCR was recovered from a human donor with classical Hodgkin lymphoma. Sequencing used peripheral blood mononuclear cells (PBMCs), obtained before the second cycle of nivolumab. The CDR3 nucleotides read TGTGCCAGCAGCCGAGCACTAGCGGGGGGATCCTACGAGCAGTACTTC. As protein: CASSRALAGGSYEQYF.